This T cell receptor (beta chain) derives from a study of PD-1 blockade in classical Hodgkin lymphoma. Study-level results: By C4D1, diversity of CD4+ TCRs had risen significantly, whereas that of CD8+ TCRs had not. Relapsed/refractory patients reportedly had lower baseline diversity than newly diagnosed patients.

This table comes from immunoSEQ multiplex PCR, and its TCRdb copy is limited to in-frame clones, with some not included. Of about 9,900 clones listed, less than 80% are singletons. Trimming took 3 bases from V and 4 from J; bases not matched to a gene: 4. Germline V gene sequence: CDR1 MGHRA, CDR2 YSYEKL. This CDR3 contains 15 residues. A word on this clone: Its antigen is still unknown.

Time point defined: cycle 4 day 1 (C4D1), after 6 weeks of nivolumab. There was relapse after autologous stem cell transplantation in every patient, and there was variation in brentuximab vedotin exposure. Magnetic negative selection was used to purify CD8+ T cells from thawed PBMCs. The sequences come from CD8+ T cells from blood, collected before the fourth cycle of nivolumab. This receptor was taken from a human donor with classical Hodgkin lymphoma. The chain joins TRBV4-1 to TRBJ2-1; 9 bases match TRBD2. Written as DNA, the CDR3 is TGCGCCAGCAGCCATGGGCGGGGGGGATACAATGAGCAGTTCTTC. Its protein product is CASSHGRGGYNEQFF.